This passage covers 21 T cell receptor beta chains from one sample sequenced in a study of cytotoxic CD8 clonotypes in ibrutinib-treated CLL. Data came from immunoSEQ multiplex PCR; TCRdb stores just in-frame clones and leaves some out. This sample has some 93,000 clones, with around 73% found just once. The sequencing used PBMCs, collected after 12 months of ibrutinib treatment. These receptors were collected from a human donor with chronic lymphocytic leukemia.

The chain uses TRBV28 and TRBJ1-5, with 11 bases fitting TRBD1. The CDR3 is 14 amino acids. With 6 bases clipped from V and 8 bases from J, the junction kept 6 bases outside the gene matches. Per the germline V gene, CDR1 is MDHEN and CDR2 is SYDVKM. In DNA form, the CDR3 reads TGTGCCAGCAGCCCCGGGACAGGGGGAAAGCCCCAGCATTTT. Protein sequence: CASSPGTGGKPQHF.

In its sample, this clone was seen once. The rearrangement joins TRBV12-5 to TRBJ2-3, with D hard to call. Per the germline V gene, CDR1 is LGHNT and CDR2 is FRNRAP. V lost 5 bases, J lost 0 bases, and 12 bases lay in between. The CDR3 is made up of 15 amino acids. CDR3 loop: CASGPRELSTDTQYF. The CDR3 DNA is TGTGCTAGTGGTCCAAGAGAGCTCAGCACAGATACGCAGTATTTT.

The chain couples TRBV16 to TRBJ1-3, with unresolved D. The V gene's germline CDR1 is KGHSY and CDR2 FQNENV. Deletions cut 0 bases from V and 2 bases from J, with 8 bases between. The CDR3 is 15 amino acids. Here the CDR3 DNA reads TGTGCCAGCAGCCAATCCAACCGGCCTGGAAACACCATATATTTT. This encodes CASSQSNRPGNTIYF.

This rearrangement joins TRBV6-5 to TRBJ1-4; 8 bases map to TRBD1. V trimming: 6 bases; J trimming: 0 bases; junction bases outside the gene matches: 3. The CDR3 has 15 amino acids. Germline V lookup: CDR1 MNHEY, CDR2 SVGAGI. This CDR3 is CASSRGPPTNEKLFF. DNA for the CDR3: TGTGCCAGCAGCAGGGGGCCACCAACTAATGAAAAACTGTTTTTT.

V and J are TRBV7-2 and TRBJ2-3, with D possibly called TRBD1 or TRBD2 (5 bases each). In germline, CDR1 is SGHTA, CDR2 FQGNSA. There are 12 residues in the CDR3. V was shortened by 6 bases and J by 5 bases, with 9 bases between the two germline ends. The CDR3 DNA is TGTGCCAGCAGTCCAGGGAGAGATACGCAGTATTTT. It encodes CASSPGRDTQYF.

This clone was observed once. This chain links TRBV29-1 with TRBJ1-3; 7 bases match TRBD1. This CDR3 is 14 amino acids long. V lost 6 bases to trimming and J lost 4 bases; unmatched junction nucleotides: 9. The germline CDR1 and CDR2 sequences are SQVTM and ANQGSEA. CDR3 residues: CSVVTTGRGNTIYF. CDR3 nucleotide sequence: TGCAGCGTCGTGACGACAGGGCGGGGAAACACCATATATTTT. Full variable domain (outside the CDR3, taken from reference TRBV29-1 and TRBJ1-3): SAVISQKPSRDICQRGTSLTIQCQVDSQVTMMFWYRQQPGQSLTLIATANQGSEATYESGFVIDKFPISRPNLTFSTLTVSNMSPEDSSIYLCSVVTTGRGNTIYFGEGSWLTVV.

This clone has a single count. CDR3 in amino acids: CASSLAGGPAGDTQYF. The DNA for the CDR3 is TGCGCCAGCAGCTTGGCGGGGGGCCCGGCAGGAGATACGCAGTATTTT. The V gene is TRBV5-1, the J gene TRBJ2-3, with D perhaps matching TRBD2 (7 bases). CDR1 SGHRS and CDR2 YFSETQ come from the germline V gene. The CDR3 totals 16 residues. V lost 0 bases to trimming and J lost 5 bases, with 16 bases between them.

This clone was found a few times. The CDR3 is CASTPGQGSPLHF. CDR3 sequence (DNA): TGTGCCAGCACCCCGGGACAGGGGTCACCCCTCCACTTT. The chain combines TRBV6-1 with TRBJ1-6; 10 positions agree with TRBD1. The CDR3 sequence is 13 residues long. V lost 7 bases and J lost 10; bases outside the gene matches: 4. Germline assignment: CDR1 MNHNS and CDR2 SASEGT.

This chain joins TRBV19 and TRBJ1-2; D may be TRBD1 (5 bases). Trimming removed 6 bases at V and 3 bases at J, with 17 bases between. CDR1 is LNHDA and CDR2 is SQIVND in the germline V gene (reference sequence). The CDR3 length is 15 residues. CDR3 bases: TGTGCCAGTAGACGCCGGGACGGGCGGGACTATGGCTACACCTTC. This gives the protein CASRRRDGRDYGYTF.

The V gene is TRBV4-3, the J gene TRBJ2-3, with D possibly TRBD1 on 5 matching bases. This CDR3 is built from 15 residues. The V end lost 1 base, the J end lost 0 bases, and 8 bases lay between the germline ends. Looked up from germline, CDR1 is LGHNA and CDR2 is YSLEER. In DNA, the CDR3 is TGCGCCAGCAGCCAAGGTCAGGGAAGCACAGATACGCAGTATTTT. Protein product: CASSQGQGSTDTQYF.

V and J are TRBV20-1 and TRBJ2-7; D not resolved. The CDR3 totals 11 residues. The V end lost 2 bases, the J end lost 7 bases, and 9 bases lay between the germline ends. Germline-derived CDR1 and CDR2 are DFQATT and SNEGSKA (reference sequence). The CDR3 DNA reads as TGCAGTGCTAGACCACTTATAGAGCAGTACTTC. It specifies CSARPLIEQYF.

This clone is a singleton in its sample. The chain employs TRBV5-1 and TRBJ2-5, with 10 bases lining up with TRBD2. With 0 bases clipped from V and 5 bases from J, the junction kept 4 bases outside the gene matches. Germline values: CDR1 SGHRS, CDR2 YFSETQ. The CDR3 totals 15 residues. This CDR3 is CASSLVPSGSETQYF. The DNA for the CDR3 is TGCGCCAGCAGCTTGGTGCCTAGCGGGAGCGAGACCCAGTACTTC. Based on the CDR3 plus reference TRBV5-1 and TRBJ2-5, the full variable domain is KAGVTQTPRYLIKTRGQQVTLSCSPISGHRSVSWYQQTPGQGLQFLFEYFSETQRNKGNFPGRFSGRQFSNSRSEMNVSTLELGDSALYLCASSLVPSGSETQYFGPGTRLLVL.

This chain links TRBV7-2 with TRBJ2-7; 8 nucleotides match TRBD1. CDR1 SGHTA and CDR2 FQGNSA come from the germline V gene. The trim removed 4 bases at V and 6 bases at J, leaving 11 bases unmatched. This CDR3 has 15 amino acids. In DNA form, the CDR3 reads TGTGCCAGCAGCTCCTTTGGGACAGGCGACTCCGAGCAGTACTTC. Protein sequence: CASSSFGTGDSEQYF. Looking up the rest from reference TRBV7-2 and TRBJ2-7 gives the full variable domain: GAGVSQSPSNKVTEKGKDVELRCDPISGHTALYWYRQSLGQGLEFLIYFQGNSAPDKSGLPSDRFSAERTGGSVSTLTIQRTQQEDSAVYLCASSSFGTGDSEQYFGPGTRLTVT.

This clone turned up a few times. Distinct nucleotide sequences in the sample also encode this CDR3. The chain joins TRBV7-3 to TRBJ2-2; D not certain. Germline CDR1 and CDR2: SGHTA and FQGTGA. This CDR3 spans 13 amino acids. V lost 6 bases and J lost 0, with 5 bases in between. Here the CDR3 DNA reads TGTGCCAGCAGTTCAACGAACACCGGGGAGCTGTTTTTT. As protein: CASSSTNTGELFF. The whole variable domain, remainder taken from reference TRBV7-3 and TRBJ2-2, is GAGVSQTPSNKVTEKGKYVELRCDPISGHTALYWYRQSLGQGPEFLIYFQGTGAADDSGLPNDRFFAVRPEGSVSTLKIQRTERGDSAVYLCASSSTNTGELFFGEGSRLTVL.

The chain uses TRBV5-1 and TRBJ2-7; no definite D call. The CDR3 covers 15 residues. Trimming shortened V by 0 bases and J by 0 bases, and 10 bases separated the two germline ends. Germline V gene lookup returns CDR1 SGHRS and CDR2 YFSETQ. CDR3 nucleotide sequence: TGCGCCAGCAGCTTGGAAGCAGCTAGCTCCTACGAGCAGTACTTC. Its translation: CASSLEAASSYEQYF.

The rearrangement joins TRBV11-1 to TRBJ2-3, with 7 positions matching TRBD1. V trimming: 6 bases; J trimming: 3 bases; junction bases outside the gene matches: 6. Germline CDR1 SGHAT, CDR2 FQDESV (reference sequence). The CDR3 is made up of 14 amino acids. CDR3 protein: CASRQPGGTDTQYF. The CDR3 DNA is TGTGCCAGCAGGCAACCAGGGGGAACAGATACGCAGTATTTT.

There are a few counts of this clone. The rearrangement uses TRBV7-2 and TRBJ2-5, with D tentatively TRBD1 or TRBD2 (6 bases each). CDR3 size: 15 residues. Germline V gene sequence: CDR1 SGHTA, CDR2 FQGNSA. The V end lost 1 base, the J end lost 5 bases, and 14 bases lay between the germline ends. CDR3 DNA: TGTGCCAGCAGCTTAGACTGGGGGGCGAGGGAGACCCAGTACTTC. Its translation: CASSLDWGARETQYF.

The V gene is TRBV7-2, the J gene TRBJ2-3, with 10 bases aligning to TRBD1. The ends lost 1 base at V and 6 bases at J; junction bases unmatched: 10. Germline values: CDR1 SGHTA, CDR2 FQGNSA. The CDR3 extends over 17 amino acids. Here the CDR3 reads CASSLGRTGQGLDTQYF. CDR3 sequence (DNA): TGTGCCAGCAGCTTAGGGCGGACGGGACAGGGGCTGGATACGCAGTATTTT.

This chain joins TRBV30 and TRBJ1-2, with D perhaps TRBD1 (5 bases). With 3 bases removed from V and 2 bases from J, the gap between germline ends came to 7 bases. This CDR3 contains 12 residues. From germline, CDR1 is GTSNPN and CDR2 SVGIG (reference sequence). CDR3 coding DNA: TGTGCCTGGAGACAGGTGAACTATGGCTACACCTTC. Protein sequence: CAWRQVNYGYTF.

The CDR3 loop is CASGQGHTGEKLFF. The CDR3 nucleotides read TGTGCCAGCGGGCAGGGACATACGGGAGAAAAACTGTTTTTT. V usage is TRBV6-5 and J usage is TRBJ1-4; a possible D gene is TRBD1 (6 bases). CDR1 MNHEY and CDR2 SVGAGI come from the germline V gene. This CDR3 region has 14 residues. V shed 8 bases and J shed 8 bases, with 18 bases lying between them.

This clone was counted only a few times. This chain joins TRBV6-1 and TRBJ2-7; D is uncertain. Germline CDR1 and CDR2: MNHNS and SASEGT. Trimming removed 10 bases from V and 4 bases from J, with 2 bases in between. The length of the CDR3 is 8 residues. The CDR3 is CAKYEQYF. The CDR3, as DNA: TGTGCCAAATACGAGCAGTACTTC.